The 25 T cell receptor beta chains listed next were all sequenced from one sample in a study of T-cell memory formation after mild COVID-19. Each CDR3 protein is one row after TCRdb ran MiXCR on the 5' RACE reads. The sample includes 340,000 or so distinct CDR3 sequences, over 10% of them seen just once. The specimen sequenced was PBMCs or a T cell subset sorted from them (not recorded which). The source of these receptors is a man younger than 35 who had mild COVID-19 (a few samples of this study predate the infection). Cell type and time point are not known.

The chain combines TRBV6-1 with TRBJ2-7, with 10 bases matching TRBD1. The CDR3 has 15 residues. CDR1 and CDR2 (germline): MNHNS, SASEGT. Trimming at V came to 2 bases and at J to 4 bases, leaving 5 bases not matched to a gene. CDR3 in amino acids: CASSEQLGQGYEQYV. Here the CDR3 DNA reads TGTGCCAGCAGTGAACAACTGGGACAGGGGTACGAGCAGTACGTC.

This chain joins TRBV10-3 and TRBJ2-4; 10 bases are a match to TRBD2. The CDR3 spans 14 residues. Per the germline V gene, CDR1 is ENHRY and CDR2 is SYGVKD. After removal of 4 bases from V and 7 bases from J, the junction contained 4 bases not matched to a gene. The CDR3 region has the DNA TGTGCCATCAGTGCAACTAGCGGGGCGAACATTCAGTACTTC. Residues: CAISATSGANIQYF.

This clonotype was counted a few times. The chain combines TRBV6-2 or TRBV6-3 with TRBJ2-5; D may match TRBD1 or TRBD2 (5 bases each). V was pared by 2 bases and J by 5 bases, with 21 bases between. The CDR3 contains 17 residues. The germline gives CDR1 MNHEY, CDR2 SVGEGT. The CDR3 region has the DNA TGTGCCAGCAGTTACCCCCTTGCGATGGGGACCGCGGAGACCCAGTACTTC. Protein product: CASSYPLAMGTAETQYF.

The chain is built from TRBV6-6 and TRBJ2-3, with D perhaps TRBD1 (6 bases). V was pared by 4 bases and J by 2 bases, with 13 bases between. The CDR3 spans 15 residues. Germline CDR1 reads MNHNY; CDR2 reads SVGAGI (reference sequence). Here the CDR3 DNA reads TGTGCCAGCAGTTCGCAGGGGCTGTTCACAGATACGCAGTATTTT. Protein sequence: CASSSQGLFTDTQYF.

This clonotype turned up a few times. The CDR3 loop is CASTRQGAAGANVLTF. In DNA, the CDR3 is TGTGCCAGCACCCGACAGGGGGCGGCTGGGGCCAACGTCCTGACTTTC. The chain recombines TRBV6-5 with TRBJ2-6; 10 bases align to TRBD1. The J segment lost 2 bases and the V segment lost 7 bases, leaving 5 bases of the junction unmatched. This CDR3 contains 16 residues. In germline, CDR1 is MNHEY, CDR2 SVGAGI.

This clonotype showed up just a few times. The chain combines TRBV12-3 or TRBV12-4 with TRBJ1-1, with 7 bases fitting TRBD1. This CDR3 contains 14 residues. Trimming cost V 5 bases and J 3 bases; bases outside gene matches: 6. The CDR3 sequence: CASSTQGGYTEAFF. In DNA, the CDR3 is TGTGCCAGCAGTACCCAGGGGGGGTACACTGAAGCTTTCTTT.

This chain connects TRBV10-3 to TRBJ2-2; no clear D. V dropped 6 bases and J dropped 1 base, with 9 bases sitting between them. The CDR3 totals 14 residues. Germline V gives CDR1 ENHRY, CDR2 SYGVKD. Here the CDR3 reads CAISSDGNTGELFF. CDR3 DNA sequence: TGTGCCATCAGCTCTGACGGGAACACCGGGGAGCTGTTTTTT.

This clonotype was found a few times. The V and J genes are TRBV7-3 and TRBJ2-1; D not certain. This CDR3 spans 12 amino acids. Trimming shortened V by 5 bases and J by 6 bases, and 8 bases separated the two germline ends. Looked up from germline, CDR1 is SGHTA and CDR2 is FQGTGA. Here the CDR3 reads CASSPGPNEQFF. DNA of the CDR3: TGTGCCAGCAGCCCCGGTCCCAATGAGCAGTTCTTC.

Only a few counts were recorded for this clonotype. The V call is TRBV4-3, the J call TRBJ1-1; D uncertain. Deletions cut 1 base from V and 4 bases from J, with 16 bases between. This CDR3 contains 16 residues. In germline, CDR1 is LGHNA, CDR2 YSLEER. The CDR3 DNA sequence: TGCGCCAGCAGCCAAGCTAAAGGGCGCCGGGGCACTGAAGCTTTCTTT. It yields the protein CASSQAKGRRGTEAFF.

This clonotype was counted only a few times. This chain uses TRBV27 with TRBJ2-3, with 8 bases fitting TRBD2. Germline V gene lookup returns CDR1 MNHEY and CDR2 SMNVEV (reference sequence). The V and J ends lost 6 bases and 6 bases, in that order; junction bases with no gene match: 11. The CDR3 consists of 15 residues. The CDR3, as DNA: TGTGCCAGCAGGCGCTCGGGGGGGAGCGGGGATACGCAGTATTTT. Its translation is CASRRSGGSGDTQYF.

This clonotype turned up a few times. J is TRBJ2-1 and V is TRBV7-9, with D hard to call. V was trimmed by 4 bases and J by 0 bases, leaving 10 bases between them. This CDR3 is built from 15 residues. Germline loops: CDR1 SEHNR, CDR2 FQNEAQ (reference sequence). The CDR3 sequence is CASSSWYSSYNEQFF. DNA of the CDR3: TGTGCCAGCAGCTCGTGGTACAGCTCCTACAATGAGCAGTTCTTC.

The chain is built from TRBV12-3 or TRBV12-4 and TRBJ1-4; 11 bases align to TRBD1. CDR3 size: 15 residues. V shed 5 bases, J shed 10 bases, and the junction held 9 bases outside the gene matches. This CDR3 reads CASSLAGTGGGKLFF. The CDR3 DNA reads as TGTGCCAGCAGTCTTGCCGGGACAGGGGGTGGAAAACTGTTTTTT.

This clonotype turned up a few times. The genes are TRBV13 and TRBJ1-1, with 7 bases that match TRBD1. The trim removed 4 bases at V and 4 bases at J, leaving 3 bases unmatched. CDR1 PRHDT and CDR2 FYEKMQ come from the germline V gene (reference sequence). This CDR3 is 13 amino acids long. CDR3 DNA sequence: TGTGCCAGCAGCTCTCAGGGGGTCACTGAAGCTTTCTTT. The encoded protein is CASSSQGVTEAFF.

The rearrangement uses TRBV5-6 and TRBJ1-2, with D perhaps matching TRBD1 (5 bases). Germline CDR1 reads SGHDT; CDR2 reads YYEEEE. The CDR3 consists of 14 residues. The V and J ends lost 6 bases and 1 base respectively, with 13 bases between them. The CDR3 sequence: CASNSMGVNYGYTF. The DNA of the CDR3 is TGTGCCAGCAACTCTATGGGGGTTAACTATGGCTACACCTTC.

CDR3 sequence (DNA): TGTGCCAGCAGTTACTCCCTTTACAGGGGACCGAACACTGAAGCTTTCTTT. It translates to CASSYSLYRGPNTEAFF. This chain connects TRBV6-2 or TRBV6-3 to TRBJ1-1; 7 bases map to TRBD1. Germline V gene sequence: CDR1 MNHEY, CDR2 SVGEGT. The ends lost 0 bases at V and 1 base at J; junction bases unmatched: 8. This CDR3 has 17 amino acids.

The chain has TRBV7-9 and TRBJ1-4; the match to TRBD1 covers 7 bases. This CDR3 region has 14 residues. Germline trimming cut 4 bases from V and 8 bases from J; bases unmatched to any gene: 7. Germline loops: CDR1 SEHNR, CDR2 FQNEAQ (reference sequence). The CDR3: CASSSTGAGEKLFF. In DNA form, the CDR3 reads TGTGCCAGCAGCTCTACAGGGGCCGGGGAAAAACTGTTTTTT.

Comment on this clonotype: This could be a read error, since a much larger clone is one nucleotide away. J is TRBJ1-1 and V is TRBV3-1; 7 nucleotides agree with TRBD1. CDR3 length: 13 residues. J was trimmed by 4 bases and V by 5 bases; bases with no gene match: 4. Germline V CDR1 and CDR2: LGHDT, YNNKEL (reference sequence). This chain's CDR3 is CASSVTGATEAFF. The CDR3, as DNA: TGTGCCAGCAGCGTTACAGGGGCCACTGAAGCTTTCTTT.

This clonotype was counted a few times. For the CDR3, the DNA is TGTGCCAGCAGCCCCCAGGGGGGGGGGTCAGATACGCAGTATTTT. Protein sequence: CASSPQGGGSDTQYF. The chain carries TRBV7-3 and TRBJ2-3; D possibly uses TRBD1 or TRBD2 (7 bases each). Trimming took off 5 bases at V and 4 bases at J, with 16 bases between the two ends. Germline V CDR1 and CDR2: SGHTA, FQGTGA. The length of the CDR3 is 15 residues. Drawing the rest from reference TRBV7-3 and TRBJ2-3, the complete variable domain is GAGVSQTPSNKVTEKGKYVELRCDPISGHTALYWYRQSLGQGPEFLIYFQGTGAADDSGLPNDRFFAVRPEGSVSTLKIQRTERGDSAVYLCASSPQGGGSDTQYFGPGTRLTVL.

In its sample, this clonotype was seen a few times. The CDR3 coding sequence is TGTGCCAGCAGCCCGACTAGCAACTACGAGCAGTACTTC. Its translation is CASSPTSNYEQYF. The J gene is TRBJ2-7, the V gene TRBV12-3 or TRBV12-4, with TRBD2 matching over 7 bases. The V segment lost 6 bases and the J segment 3 bases; nucleotides outside the gene matches: 5. This CDR3 contains 13 residues.

The sample holds many counts of this clonotype. This chain uses TRBV19 with TRBJ1-2; a weak D match, TRBD1 (5 bases). The CDR3 sequence is 13 residues long. V gave up 3 bases and J gave up 6 bases, with 11 bases separating them. In germline, CDR1 is LNHDA, CDR2 SQIVND (reference sequence). Here the CDR3 DNA reads TGTGCCAGTAGTATTTGGCAACAGGATGGCTACACCTTC. It specifies CASSIWQQDGYTF.

The V and J genes are TRBV27 and TRBJ1-1, with a tentative D call TRBD1 (5 bases). Germline V gene lookup returns CDR1 MNHEY and CDR2 SMNVEV (reference sequence). The germline V and J ends were trimmed by 0 bases and 4 bases, with 9 bases remaining between them. This CDR3 contains 14 residues. CDR3 region: CASSLSRRGTEAFF. The CDR3 DNA reads as TGTGCCAGCAGTTTATCTCGGAGGGGCACTGAAGCTTTCTTT.

This clonotype came up a few times. The V gene is TRBV4-3, the J gene TRBJ1-6; D unclear. The CDR3 totals 13 residues. Looked up from germline, CDR1 is LGHNA and CDR2 is YSLEER. Trimming took off 0 bases at V and 5 bases at J, with 2 bases between the two ends. CDR3 nucleotides: TGCGCCAGCAGCCAAGAGGATAATTCACCCCTCCACTTT. Amino acid sequence: CASSQEDNSPLHF.

This clonotype was recorded only once. The chain combines TRBV7-9 with TRBJ1-2, with D possibly matching TRBD1 (5 bases). The CDR3 is made up of 15 amino acids. CDR1 and CDR2 from the germline V gene are SEHNR and FQNEAQ (reference sequence). V dropped 1 base and J dropped 2 bases, with 11 bases sitting between them. CDR3 DNA: TGTGCCAGCAGCTTAGACAGGATCCTAAACTATGGCTACACCTTC. This translates into CASSLDRILNYGYTF.

In this sample, this clonotype turned up many times. This chain joins TRBV2 and TRBJ2-7; D possibly matches TRBD1 or TRBD2 (5 bases each). CDR3 length: 13 amino acids. Germline CDR1 SNHLY, CDR2 FYNNEI. V lost 4 bases and J 4 bases, leaving 11 bases between the germline ends. The CDR3 DNA is TGTGCCAGCAGTGCGGGGACCGGGTACGAGCAGTACTTC. Its translation: CASSAGTGYEQYF. Using reference TRBV2 and TRBJ2-7 for the parts outside the CDR3, the full variable domain is EPEVTQTPSHQVTQMGQEVILRCVPISNHLYFYWYRQILGQKVEFLVSFYNNEISEKSEIFDDQFSVERPDGSNFTLKIRSTKLEDSAMYFCASSAGTGYEQYFGPGTRLTVT.

The chain links TRBV4-1 to TRBJ1-1; the D is unclear. The CDR3 has 13 amino acids. V lost 1 base and J 6 bases, leaving 9 bases between the germline ends. CDR1 is MGHRA, CDR2 YSYEKL, per germline. CDR3 in amino acids: CASSQVLAPEAFF. DNA of the CDR3: TGCGCCAGCAGCCAAGTCTTAGCCCCTGAAGCTTTCTTT.